This is a list of T cell receptor beta chains from one sample in a study of shared clonotypes between healthy human individuals. Here immunoSEQ multiplex PCR was the method, and the copy in TCRdb shows in-frame clones only, minus some. The table has around 1.6 million clones, 98% seen once; the top ten hold roughly 0.42%. Sequencing used naive CD4+ T cells sorted from blood. The receptors originated from a man aged 25-40 years in good health. Both conserved end residues are part of each CDR3. D genes are given only for firm matches. Some rows have no size entry. The others give once, few or many, or a class for an expanded clone.

V	J	D	size	CDR3	DNA
TRBV9	TRBJ2-2	TRBD2	.	CASSVVSGKAGELFF	TGTGCCAGCAGCGTAGTTAGCGGGAAAGCCGGGGAGCTGTTTTTT
TRBV7-2	TRBJ2-5	.	.	CASSLRSTLAGRETQYF	TGTGCCAGCAGCTTAAGGTCGACGTTAGCTGGCCGGGAGACCCAGTACTTC
TRBV18	TRBJ2-1	TRBD1	.	CASSYRGVDEQFF	TGTGCCAGCTCATACAGGGGGGTCGATGAGCAGTTCTTC
TRBV10-3	TRBJ2-1	.	.	CAISELATPYNEQFF	TGTGCCATCAGTGAGCTAGCCACACCTTACAATGAGCAGTTCTTC
TRBV6-1	TRBJ1-3	TRBD1	.	CASRSGTGGNTIYF	TGTGCCAGCAGGTCCGGGACAGGAGGAAACACCATATATTTT
TRBV14	TRBJ1-1	.	once	CASSHLRNTEAFF	TGTGCCAGCAGCCATCTTAGGAACACTGAAGCTTTCTTT
TRBV6-6	TRBJ2-3	.	.	CASRDPPNTDTQYF	TGTGCCAGCAGGGATCCCCCAAACACAGATACGCAGTATTTT
TRBV19	TRBJ1-1	.	.	CASRQGQSLNTEAFF	TGTGCCAGTAGACAAGGACAGTCTTTGAACACTGAAGCTTTCTTT
TRBV28	TRBJ1-5	.	.	CASRTPGRANLNQPQHF	TGTGCCAGCAGAACCCCGGGCAGAGCCAACCTCAATCAGCCCCAGCATTTT
TRBV7-2	TRBJ2-7	.	.	CASSDAASSYEQYF	TGTGCCAGCAGTGACGCGGCTAGCTCCTACGAGCAGTACTTC
TRBV10-3	TRBJ1-1	.	.	CAISGGDTEAFF	TGTGCCATCAGTGGGGGAGACACTGAAGCTTTCTTT
TRBV4-1	TRBJ1-1	.	.	CASSQGQLNTEAFF	TGCGCCAGCAGCCAAGGACAGTTGAACACTGAAGCTTTCTTT
TRBV20-1	TRBJ2-2	.	.	CSAGPGELFF	TGCAGTGCCGGGCCCGGGGAGCTGTTTTTT
TRBV6-1	TRBJ1-1	.	.	CASSEVGWRMNTEAFF	TGTGCCAGCAGTGAAGTAGGGTGGCGAATGAACACTGAAGCTTTCTTT
TRBV2	TRBJ2-1	.	.	CASMSMDPPYEQFF	TGTGCCAGCATGTCCATGGACCCTCCCTATGAGCAGTTCTTC
TRBV7-9	TRBJ1-1	.	.	CASSFWEMNTEAFF	TGTGCCAGCAGCTTCTGGGAGATGAACACTGAAGCTTTCTTT
TRBV5-1	TRBJ2-3	.	once	CASSLPMGYRDTQYF	TGCGCCAGCAGCTTACCTATGGGCTATAGGGATACGCAGTATTTT
TRBV2	TRBJ2-1	.	once	CASTVSQGRGEQFF	TGTGCCAGCACCGTGAGTCAGGGGAGGGGTGAGCAGTTCTTC
TRBV6-6	TRBJ2-3	.	.	CASRSAGSSGPDTQYF	TGTGCCAGCAGGTCAGCGGGTTCCTCGGGGCCAGATACGCAGTATTTT
TRBV18	TRBJ2-7	.	once	CASSPDSIGFYEQYF	TGTGCCAGCTCTCCCGACAGCATAGGCTTTTACGAGCAGTACTTC
TRBV29-1	TRBJ2-7	.	once	CSVVAEDKTYEQYF	TGCAGCGTTGTAGCGGAGGATAAGACCTACGAGCAGTACTTC
TRBV4-1	TRBJ2-7	.	.	CASSQDQVGEQYF	TGCGCCAGCAGCCAAGATCAAGTGGGCGAGCAGTACTTC
TRBV6-5	TRBJ2-5	.	.	CASSYSGPISETQYF	TGTGCCAGCAGTTACTCTGGACCCATAAGCGAGACCCAGTACTTC